This T cell receptor (beta chain) derives from a study of blood T cell repertoires in COVID-19. Study background: Both acute and convalescent COVID-19 samples were obtained from the United States, Italy and Spain. Nucleic acid was either cDNA or gDNA, and it came from T cells, B-cell-depleted T cells, or PBMCs.

With 4 bases clipped from V and 0 bases from J, the junction kept 4 bases outside the gene matches. The CDR3 is made up of 15 amino acids. Germline CDR1 is SGHRS and CDR2 is YFSETQ. As originally analysed: Amplification from reference gene primers served as the basis for estimated nucleated cell counts. Sequencing used immunoSEQ multiplex PCR; TCRdb keeps in-frame clones, though not all of them. The V and J calls and clone size were taken over from that table, and D and trimming were inferred from the DNA. Of 250,000 to 300,000 clones listed, approximately 82% are singletons. This TCR was recovered from a man at least 80 years old with acute or convalescent COVID-19. The sequencing input was peripheral blood. The chain combines TRBV5-1 with TRBJ2-5; 9 nucleotides line up with TRBD1. This chain's CDR3 is CASSRQGVYQETQYF. CDR3 bases: TGCGCCAGCAGCCGACAGGGGGTATACCAAGAGACCCAGTACTTC.